This T cell receptor (beta chain) originates from a study of monozygotic twins with inflammatory bowel disease. Study-wide results and limits: Distinct T cell subtypes could not be told apart. Evidence did not back any single strong signal or clonotype linked to IBD.

Notes on this clonotype: What it binds is unknown.

Per the germline V gene, CDR1 is MNHEY and CDR2 is SVGEGT. The CDR3 loop spans 17 amino acids. UMIs bearing a 6-nucleotide sample barcode were added through template switching. Each CDR3 protein gets one entry in TCRdb, which reprocessed the 5' RACE reads and gives no DNA. This sample carries hundreds of thousands of distinct CDR3 sequences, with more than 4.5% going to the ten biggest clones. V is TRBV6-2 or TRBV6-3 and J is TRBJ2-1; TCRdb's D gene call, TRBD1, goes unchecked for lack of DNA. Sequenced sample: blood. This sequence was found in a human donor with ulcerative colitis or Crohn's disease, or a healthy co-twin of an affected twin (not recorded which). CDR3 residues: CASSPGTGSHVPNEQFF.